The 26 T cell receptor beta chains given below trace back to one sample, sequenced in a study of beta chain features in type 1 diabetes. Reverse transcription of all isolated RNA meant that expressed TCRB transcripts were sequenced. This table comes from immunoSEQ multiplex PCR, and its TCRdb copy is limited to in-frame clones, with some not included. This table holds 70,000 to 95,000 clones, around a third found once. Sequences were obtained from stem cell memory CD4+ T cells from blood. These TCRs come from a woman between 18 and 30 years old in good health.

This chain uses TRBV27 with TRBJ2-3; 7 bases fit TRBD1. CDR3 length equals 15 residues. Per germline, CDR1 MNHEY and CDR2 SMNVEV (reference sequence). V was pared by 2 bases and J by 1 base, with 3 bases of the junction left unmatched. In DNA form, the CDR3 reads TGTGCCAGCAGTTTAACCGGGACAGGCACAGATACGCAGTATTTT. It yields the protein CASSLTGTGTDTQYF.

CDR3 coding DNA: TGTGCCAGTAGTATAATAACTAGCGGGGCGCGTGAGCAGTACTTC. This encodes CASSIITSGAREQYF. The V and J genes are TRBV19 and TRBJ2-7, with TRBD2 matching over 10 bases. Germline V lookup: CDR1 LNHDA, CDR2 SQIVND (reference sequence). There are 15 residues in the CDR3. V gave up 2 bases and J gave up 7 bases; unmatched junction bases: 8.

The chain couples TRBV7-2 to TRBJ2-1, with TRBD2 matching 11 bases. CDR1 is SGHTA and CDR2 is FQGNSA in the germline V gene. The CDR3 sequence is 17 residues long. V was pared by 4 bases and J by 4 bases, with 9 bases of the junction left unmatched. Here the CDR3 DNA reads TGTGCCAGCAGCTCGAGGGGGGGGACTAGCGGTTACAATGAGCAGTTCTTC. It is translated as CASSSRGGTSGYNEQFF. Full variable domain (outside the CDR3, taken from reference TRBV7-2 and TRBJ2-1): GAGVSQSPSNKVTEKGKDVELRCDPISGHTALYWYRQSLGQGLEFLIYFQGNSAPDKSGLPSDRFSAERTGGSVSTLTIQRTQQEDSAVYLCASSSRGGTSGYNEQFFGPGTRLTVL.

This clone appeared a few times. The genes are TRBV25-1 and TRBJ2-5; 12 bases agree with TRBD2. Unmatched junction bases numbered 2, after V lost 4 bases and J lost 5 bases. Germline loops: CDR1 MGHDK, CDR2 SYGVNS. The length of the CDR3 is 14 residues. The CDR3 is CASSAGLAGETQYF. As DNA, the CDR3 is TGTGCCAGCAGTGCCGGACTAGCGGGGGAGACCCAGTACTTC.

The chain employs TRBV11-2 and TRBJ1-1; possible D gene TRBD1, 5 bases. There are 13 residues in the CDR3. The V end was cut by 4 bases, the J end by 4 bases, with 10 bases between. The germline V gene has CDR1 SGHAT and CDR2 FQNNGV. The CDR3 region has the DNA TGTGCCAGCAGCTCCCACAGGTTCACTGAAGCTTTCTTT. As protein: CASSSHRFTEAFF.

Only a few counts were recorded for this clone. This sequence joins TRBV4-1 and TRBJ2-6; TRBD1 matches at 7 bases. The V gene end was trimmed by 1 base and the J gene end by 9 bases; junction bases not matched to a gene: 6. The V gene's germline CDR1 is MGHRA and CDR2 YSYEKL. The CDR3 runs 15 residues. This chain's CDR3 is CASSQVGQAVNVLTF. DNA for the CDR3: TGCGCCAGCAGCCAAGTAGGACAGGCGGTCAACGTCCTGACTTTC.

The chain has TRBV2 and TRBJ1-1; maybe TRBD1 (5 bases). From germline, CDR1 is SNHLY and CDR2 FYNNEI. This CDR3 has 12 residues. The V end was cut by 1 base, the J end by 11 bases, with 11 bases between. This chain's CDR3 is CASSEDPGWAFF. DNA of the CDR3: TGTGCCAGCAGTGAAGACCCAGGGTGGGCTTTCTTT.

The chain recombines TRBV14 with TRBJ2-1; maybe TRBD2 (5 bases). Germline CDR1 is SGHDN and CDR2 is FVKESK. This CDR3 region has 16 residues. With 4 bases removed from V and 10 bases from J, the gap between germline ends came to 23 bases. CDR3 in amino acids: CASSPLRASNREEQFF. CDR3 bases: TGTGCCAGCAGCCCCCTGCGGGCCTCCAACAGAGAAGAGCAGTTCTTC.

This clone was counted only a few times. The V and J genes are TRBV30 and TRBJ1-2; 7 bases fit TRBD1. The trim removed 2 bases at V and 7 bases at J, leaving 4 bases unmatched. Germline assignment: CDR1 GTSNPN and CDR2 SVGIG (reference sequence). The CDR3 has 12 residues. The DNA of the CDR3 is TGTGCCTGGAGTAGCCAGGGGGGTGGCTACACCTTC. It yields the protein CAWSSQGGGYTF.

This clone was observed a single time. The rearrangement uses TRBV2 and TRBJ1-2; 10 nucleotides agree with TRBD1. The V gene's germline CDR1 is SNHLY and CDR2 FYNNEI. The CDR3 runs 13 residues. Trimming at V came to 5 bases and at J to 8 bases, leaving 5 bases not matched to a gene. The CDR3 spells CASSRDRGRGYTF. The CDR3 DNA follows: TGTGCCAGCAGTCGGGACAGGGGCCGAGGCTACACCTTC.

The sample holds a few counts of this clone. This chain joins TRBV5-1 and TRBJ2-7, with unresolved D. The germline V gene encodes CDR1 SGHRS and CDR2 YFSETQ. Trimming took 0 bases from V and 3 from J, leaving 7 bases between them. The CDR3 is 13 residues long. The CDR3 nucleotides read TGCGCCAGCAGCTTGGGTCCAATCTACGAGCAGTACTTC. It translates to CASSLGPIYEQYF.

J is TRBJ1-1 and V is TRBV7-2, with D perhaps TRBD1 (5 bases). The CDR3 sequence is 13 residues long. V lost 5 bases and J lost 1, with 8 bases in between. From germline, CDR1 is SGHTA and CDR2 FQGNSA. The CDR3 is CASSPGANTEAFF. In DNA, the CDR3 is TGTGCCAGCAGCCCTGGGGCGAACACTGAAGCTTTCTTT.

The sample holds a few counts of this clone. The DNA of the CDR3 is TGTGCCAGCGGACGTAGTGGGGGCGCCAGAATCTACGAGCAGTACTTC. This translates into CASGRSGGARIYEQYF. The genes are TRBV2 and TRBJ2-7; maybe TRBD1 (6 bases). CDR3 size: 16 residues. The germline V gene encodes CDR1 SNHLY and CDR2 FYNNEI. The ends were cut back, 8 bases at V and 3 bases at J, with 23 bases in the middle.

The chain recombines TRBV7-6 with TRBJ2-7; TRBD1 is a possible D gene (6 bases). The CDR3 length is 14 residues. Germline CDR1 SGHVS, CDR2 FNYEAQ. V was trimmed by 9 bases and J by 1 base, leaving 16 bases between them. The CDR3 loop is CARGPDRPSYEQYF. The CDR3 DNA reads as TGTGCCAGGGGGCCGGACAGACCGTCCTACGAGCAGTACTTC.

This clone showed up just a few times. This rearrangement joins TRBV7-2 to TRBJ1-5; D is possibly TRBD1 (5 bases). The CDR3 contains 13 residues. Germline loops: CDR1 SGHTA, CDR2 FQGNSA. V dropped 3 bases and J dropped 5 bases, with 8 bases sitting between them. In nucleotides, the CDR3 is TGTGCCAGCAGCTTCAGGGTAGATCAGCCCCAGCATTTT. Its protein product is CASSFRVDQPQHF.

This sequence joins TRBV11-2 and TRBJ2-7, with 12 nucleotides matching TRBD2. The V gene's germline CDR1 is SGHAT and CDR2 FQNNGV. With V trimmed by 1 base and J by 1 base, 8 bases remained unmatched. This CDR3 contains 18 residues. The CDR3 DNA sequence: TGTGCCAGCAGCTTAGGCTATCTAGCGGGAGGGCCGTCCTACGAGCAGTACTTC. Residues: CASSLGYLAGGPSYEQYF.

The chain links TRBV2 to TRBJ2-7; D is uncertain. The CDR3 covers 15 residues. The germline V gene has CDR1 SNHLY and CDR2 FYNNEI. Between the trimmed V and J ends, which lost 6 bases and 5 bases, there was a span of 20 bases. Written as DNA, the CDR3 is TGTGCCAGCAGGCCACCGACACGTCCAAAGGACGAGCAGTACTTC. It yields the protein CASRPPTRPKDEQYF. Supplemented by reference TRBV2 and TRBJ2-7, the full variable domain reads EPEVTQTPSHQVTQMGQEVILRCVPISNHLYFYWYRQILGQKVEFLVSFYNNEISEKSEIFDDQFSVERPDGSNFTLKIRSTKLEDSAMYFCASRPPTRPKDEQYFGPGTRLTVT.

The rearrangement joins TRBV28 to TRBJ1-2, with 8 bases that match TRBD1. The V segment lost 3 bases and the J segment 3 bases; nucleotides outside the gene matches: 6. Germline CDR1 is MDHEN and CDR2 is SYDVKM. This CDR3 region has 15 residues. CDR3: CASSLGQGAYYGYTF. Written as DNA, the CDR3 is TGTGCCAGCAGTTTGGGGCAGGGGGCTTACTATGGCTACACCTTC.

This chain links TRBV10-3 with TRBJ1-2; TRBD1 agrees at 7 bases. V lost 11 bases, J lost 7 bases, and 13 bases stayed unmatched. The CDR3 covers 13 residues. Germline V gene lookup returns CDR1 ENHRY and CDR2 SYGVKD. In DNA form, the CDR3 reads TGTGCCTCATCCTTAGACAGGGAATTTGGCTACACCTTC. This gives the protein CASSLDREFGYTF.

This chain joins TRBV7-2 and TRBJ2-3; no clear D. Deletions cut 1 base from V and 6 bases from J, with 11 bases between. Per the germline V gene, CDR1 is SGHTA and CDR2 is FQGNSA. The CDR3 consists of 14 residues. CDR3 sequence (DNA): TGTGCCAGCAGCTTAGGGTCTAGTAGGGATACGCAGTATTTT. Its translation is CASSLGSSRDTQYF.

This clone was observed at least ten times. The chain has TRBV29-1 and TRBJ2-1; TRBD2 agrees at 8 bases. J gave up 8 bases and V 0 bases, and 9 bases lay outside the gene matches. From germline, CDR1 is SQVTM and CDR2 ANQGSEA. The CDR3 length is 15 residues. The CDR3: CSVEDFGRAPDEQFF. DNA of the CDR3: TGCAGCGTTGAAGACTTCGGGAGGGCACCCGATGAGCAGTTCTTC.

The chain uses TRBV2 and TRBJ1-4, with TRBD1 identical over 7 bases. CDR3 length: 13 residues. The V segment lost 2 bases and the J segment 9 bases; nucleotides outside the gene matches: 3. Germline loops: CDR1 SNHLY, CDR2 FYNNEI. The CDR3 region is CASSEWDSQKLFF. In DNA form, the CDR3 reads TGTGCCAGCAGTGAATGGGACAGCCAAAAACTGTTTTTT. The variable domain in full, with the rest retrieved from reference TRBV2 and TRBJ1-4, is EPEVTQTPSHQVTQMGQEVILRCVPISNHLYFYWYRQILGQKVEFLVSFYNNEISEKSEIFDDQFSVERPDGSNFTLKIRSTKLEDSAMYFCASSEWDSQKLFFGSGTQLSVL.

This clone was picked up a small number of times. This chain connects TRBV18 to TRBJ1-1, with D unresolved. V was cut by 2 bases and J by 5 bases, with 18 bases left in between. CDR3 size: 16 residues. CDR1 and CDR2 from the germline V gene are KGHSH and LQKENI. CDR3 loop: CASSPEDPGVGTEAFF. The DNA of the CDR3 is TGTGCCAGCTCACCAGAAGATCCGGGAGTAGGGACTGAAGCTTTCTTT.

The CDR3 bases are TGTGCCAGCAGTTTCGGGGGGCGCGTGGACACTGAAGCTTTCTTT. This sequence encodes CASSFGGRVDTEAFF. The rearrangement uses TRBV28 and TRBJ1-1; D is perhaps TRBD1 (6 bases). Trimming took 3 bases from V and 3 from J, leaving 14 bases between them. CDR3 size: 15 residues. Germline values: CDR1 MDHEN, CDR2 SYDVKM.

This clone was counted between two and nine times. CDR3: CASTIGVAGYTF. CDR3 DNA: TGTGCCAGCACGATAGGGGTTGCTGGCTACACCTTC. V gene TRBV2 combines with J gene TRBJ1-2, with D tentatively TRBD1 (5 bases). The CDR3 is made up of 12 amino acids. Germline V gives CDR1 SNHLY, CDR2 FYNNEI. The V end was cut by 7 bases, the J end by 7 bases, with 13 bases between.

This clone was observed a handful of times. This sequence joins TRBV4-3 and TRBJ2-7; 8 bases align to TRBD1. V was pared by 0 bases and J by 3 bases, with 1 base of the junction left unmatched. Germline CDR1 reads LGHNA; CDR2 reads YSLEER. The CDR3 runs to 14 residues. CDR3: CASSQETGGYEQYF. DNA of the CDR3: TGCGCCAGCAGCCAAGAAACAGGGGGCTACGAGCAGTACTTC.